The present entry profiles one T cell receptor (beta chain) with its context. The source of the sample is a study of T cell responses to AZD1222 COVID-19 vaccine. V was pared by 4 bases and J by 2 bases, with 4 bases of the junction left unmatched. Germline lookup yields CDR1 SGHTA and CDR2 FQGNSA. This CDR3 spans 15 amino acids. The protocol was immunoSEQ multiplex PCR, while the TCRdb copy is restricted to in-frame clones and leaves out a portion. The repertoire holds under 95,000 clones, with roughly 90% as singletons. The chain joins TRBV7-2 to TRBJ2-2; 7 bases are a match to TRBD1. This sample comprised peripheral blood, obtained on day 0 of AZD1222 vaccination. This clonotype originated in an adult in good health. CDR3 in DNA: TGTGCCAGCAGCTCCGGGACAGCCAACACCGGGGAGCTGTTTTTT. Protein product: CASSSGTANTGELFF.